Listed here are 5 T cell receptor beta chains from one sample, sequenced in a study of blood T cell repertoires in COVID-19. Profiling relied on immunoSEQ multiplex PCR, and the TCRdb table lists in-frame clones only, not all of them. The sample consists of roughly 30,000 clones, about 87% of them appearing once. Material: peripheral blood. The receptor set was obtained from a man between 65 and 80 years old with active COVID-19.

This clone was detected only once. The chain is built from TRBV6-5 and TRBJ1-5; a possible D gene is TRBD1 (5 bases). V gave up 2 bases and J gave up 1 base, with 12 bases separating them. This CDR3 contains 16 residues. Germline values: CDR1 MNHEY, CDR2 SVGAGI. CDR3: CASSYARGMSNQPQHF. CDR3 in DNA: TGTGCCAGCAGTTACGCTAGGGGAATGAGCAATCAGCCCCAGCATTTT.

V and J are TRBV24-1 and TRBJ2-5; TRBD1 aligns across 7 bases. Germline-derived CDR1 and CDR2 are KGHDR and SFDVKD. J was trimmed by 5 bases and V by 5 bases; bases with no gene match: 7. This CDR3 spans 14 amino acids. The CDR3, as DNA: TGTGCCACCAGTGCAGCGACAGGGTGGGAGACCCAGTACTTC. Its translation: CATSAATGWETQYF.

Turning to this clone: The final CDR3 position lacks the conserved phenylalanine or tryptophan, pointing to a likely read error. The DNA is left out, because the CDR3 cannot be placed on it with certainty; the CDR3 is given as TCRdb lists it. The chain has TRBV30 and TRBJ1-2; the table assigns TRBD1, which was not confirmed against the DNA. Germline CDR1 reads GTSNPN; CDR2 reads SVGIG (reference sequence). Including both end residues, the CDR3 is 10 amino acids long. Here the CDR3 reads CAGDRVFKVY.

The chain has TRBV4-1 and TRBJ2-7, with 7 bases matching TRBD2. CDR1 and CDR2 from the germline V gene are MGHRA and YSYEKL. Unmatched junction bases numbered 8, after V lost 0 bases and J lost 3 bases. The CDR3 is made up of 16 amino acids. CDR3 protein: CASSQEGLTNLYEQYF. CDR3 coding DNA: TGCGCCAGCAGCCAAGAGGGACTAACGAACCTCTACGAGCAGTACTTC.

This sequence joins TRBV28 and TRBJ2-7; D unclear. Trimming took off 6 bases at V and 3 bases at J, with 18 bases between the two ends. Germline CDR1 is MDHEN and CDR2 is SYDVKM. The CDR3 is made up of 15 amino acids. CDR3 amino acids: CASSSPARFYYEQYF. CDR3 nucleotides: TGTGCCAGCAGCTCACCCGCCAGGTTTTACTACGAGCAGTACTTC.